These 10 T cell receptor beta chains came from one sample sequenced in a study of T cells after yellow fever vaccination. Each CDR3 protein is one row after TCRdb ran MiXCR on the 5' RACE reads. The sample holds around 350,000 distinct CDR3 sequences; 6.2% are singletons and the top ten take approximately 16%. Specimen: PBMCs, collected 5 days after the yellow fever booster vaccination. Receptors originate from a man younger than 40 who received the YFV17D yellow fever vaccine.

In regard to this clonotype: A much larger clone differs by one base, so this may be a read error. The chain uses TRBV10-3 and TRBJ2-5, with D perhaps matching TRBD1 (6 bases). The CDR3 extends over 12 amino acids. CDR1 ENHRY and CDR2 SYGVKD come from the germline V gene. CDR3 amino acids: CATKDSQESQYF. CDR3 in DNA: TGTGCCACCAAGGACAGTCAAGAGTCCCAGTACTTC.

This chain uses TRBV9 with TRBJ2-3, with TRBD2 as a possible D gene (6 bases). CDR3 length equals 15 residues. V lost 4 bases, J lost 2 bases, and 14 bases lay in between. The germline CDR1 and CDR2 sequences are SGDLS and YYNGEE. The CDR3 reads CASSRSGPFTDTQYF. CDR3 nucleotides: TGTGCCAGCAGCCGTAGCGGACCATTCACAGATACGCAGTATTTT.

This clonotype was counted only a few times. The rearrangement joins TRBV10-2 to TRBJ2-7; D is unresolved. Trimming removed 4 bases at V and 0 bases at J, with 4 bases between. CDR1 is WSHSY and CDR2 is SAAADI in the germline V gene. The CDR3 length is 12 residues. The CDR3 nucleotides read TGCGCCAGCAGTGGGATCTCCTACGAGCAGTACTTC. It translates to CASSGISYEQYF.

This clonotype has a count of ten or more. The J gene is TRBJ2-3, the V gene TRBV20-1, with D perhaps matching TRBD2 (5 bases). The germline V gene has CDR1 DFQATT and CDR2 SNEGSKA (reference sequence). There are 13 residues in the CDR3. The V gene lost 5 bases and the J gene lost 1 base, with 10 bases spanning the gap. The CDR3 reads CSAFVGGTDTQYF. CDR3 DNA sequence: TGCAGTGCTTTTGTGGGAGGCACAGATACGCAGTATTTT.

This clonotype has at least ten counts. CDR3 DNA sequence: TGTGCCAGCAGCTTAGCGGTACTGGGCTCCTACAATGAGCAGTTCTTC. This sequence encodes CASSLAVLGSYNEQFF. V gene TRBV7-6 combines with J gene TRBJ2-1; D remains unclear. The CDR3 contains 16 residues. Trimming removed 0 bases from V and 0 bases from J, with 9 bases in between. Germline V CDR1 and CDR2: SGHVS, FNYEAQ.

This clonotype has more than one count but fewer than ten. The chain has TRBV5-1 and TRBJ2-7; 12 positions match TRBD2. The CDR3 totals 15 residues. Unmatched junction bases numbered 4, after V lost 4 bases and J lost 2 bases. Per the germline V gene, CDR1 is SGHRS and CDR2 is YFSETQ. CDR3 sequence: CASSGGLAGPYEQYF. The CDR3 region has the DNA TGCGCCAGCAGCGGAGGACTAGCGGGACCCTACGAGCAGTACTTC.

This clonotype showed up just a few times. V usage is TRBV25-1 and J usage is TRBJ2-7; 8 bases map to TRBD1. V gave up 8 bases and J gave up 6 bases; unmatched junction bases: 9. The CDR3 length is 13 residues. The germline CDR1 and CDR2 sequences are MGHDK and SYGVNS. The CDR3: CASGRTGKSEQYF. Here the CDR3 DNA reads TGTGCCAGCGGCAGGACAGGGAAGAGCGAGCAGTACTTC.

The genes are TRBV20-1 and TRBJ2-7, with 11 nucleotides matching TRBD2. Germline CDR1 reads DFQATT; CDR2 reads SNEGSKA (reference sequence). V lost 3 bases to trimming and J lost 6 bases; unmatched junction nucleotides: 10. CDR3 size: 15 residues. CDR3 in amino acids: CSASTSGRQEGEQYF. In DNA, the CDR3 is TGCAGTGCTAGTACTAGCGGGAGACAAGAGGGCGAGCAGTACTTC.

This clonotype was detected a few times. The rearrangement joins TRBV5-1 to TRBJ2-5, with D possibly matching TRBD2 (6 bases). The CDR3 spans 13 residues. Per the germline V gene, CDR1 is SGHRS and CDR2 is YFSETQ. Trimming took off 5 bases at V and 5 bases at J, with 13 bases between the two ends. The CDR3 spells CASSPDGGETQYF. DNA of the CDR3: TGCGCCAGCAGTCCGGACGGAGGGGAGACCCAGTACTTC.

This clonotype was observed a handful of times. The CDR3 coding sequence is TGTGCCAGCAGTTTAAGGGCTAGCGGGTTTAGCACAGATACGCAGTATTTT. Translated, it gives CASSLRASGFSTDTQYF. The V and J genes are TRBV12-3 or TRBV12-4 and TRBJ2-3, with 8 bases identical to TRBD2. The CDR3 sequence is 17 residues long. The V gene end was trimmed by 2 bases and the J gene end by 0 bases; junction bases not matched to a gene: 7.